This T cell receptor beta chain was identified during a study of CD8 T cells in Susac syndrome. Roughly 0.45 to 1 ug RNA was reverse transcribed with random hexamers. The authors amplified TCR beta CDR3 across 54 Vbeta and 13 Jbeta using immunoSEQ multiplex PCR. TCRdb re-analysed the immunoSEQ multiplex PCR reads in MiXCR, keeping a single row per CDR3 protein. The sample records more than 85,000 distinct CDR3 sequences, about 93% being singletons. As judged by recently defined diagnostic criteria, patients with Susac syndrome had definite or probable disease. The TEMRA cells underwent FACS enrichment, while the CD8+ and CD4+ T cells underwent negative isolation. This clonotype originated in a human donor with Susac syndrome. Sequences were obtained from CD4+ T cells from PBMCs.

In nucleotides, the CDR3 is TGTGCCACCGCCGGGACAGCTGGAAACACCATATATTTT. This sequence encodes CATAGTAGNTIYF. This chain connects TRBV6-2 or TRBV6-3 to TRBJ1-3, with 7 positions matching TRBD1. V shed 10 bases and J 2 bases; nucleotides not matched to a gene: 5. Germline V gene sequence: CDR1 MNHEY, CDR2 SVGEGT. This CDR3 contains 13 residues.